This entry features one TCR beta chain sequence. Methods used by the authors: Amplification from reference gene primers served as the basis for estimated nucleated cell counts. The method was immunoSEQ multiplex PCR; TCRdb's version includes in-frame clones alone and lacks a portion of them. V and J calls and clone size are as listed in that table; D and trimming were resolved from the DNA. The sample yields fewer than 200,000 clones, approximately 85% seen once. The sample originates from a study of blood T cell repertoires in COVID-19. Across the study: Some COVID-19 samples were acute and others convalescent; all came from the United States, Italy and Spain. T cells, B-cell-depleted T cells, or PBMCs supplied cDNA or gDNA.

This receptor was identified in a man between 60 and 75 years old who had recovered from COVID-19. The sequenced sample consisted of peripheral blood.

This chain's CDR3 is CASSKQQGTYEQYF. The CDR3 DNA follows: TGTGCCAGCAGTAAGCAACAGGGGACCTACGAGCAGTACTTC. V gene TRBV6-5 combines with J gene TRBJ2-7, with TRBD1 matching 7 bases. There are 14 residues in the CDR3. Germline CDR1 MNHEY, CDR2 SVGAGI. The ends lost 5 bases at V and 2 bases at J; junction bases unmatched: 6.